These 9 T cell receptor beta chains share one sample of origin, sequenced in a study of blood T cell repertoires in COVID-19. TCRdb's table, derived via immunoSEQ multiplex PCR, lists solely in-frame clones and lacks some. Among around 290,000 clones listed, roughly 90% were seen once. The sequenced sample was PBMCs or T cells enriched from blood (not recorded which). The origin of the receptors is a woman aged 25 to 39 who had recovered from COVID-19.

The rearrangement uses TRBV6-5 and TRBJ2-1; 7 bases match TRBD1. CDR1 is MNHEY and CDR2 is SVGAGI in the germline V gene. CDR3 length: 14 residues. V lost 6 bases, J lost 0 bases, and 2 bases stayed unmatched. CDR3 bases: TGTGCCAGCAGAGGGGGCGGCTCCTACAATGAGCAGTTCTTC. Amino acids: CASRGGGSYNEQFF.

The CDR3 loop reads CASRNWDSKNYGYTF. The CDR3 coding sequence is TGTGCCAGCAGGAATTGGGACTCCAAGAACTATGGCTACACCTTC. V usage is TRBV28 and J usage is TRBJ1-2, with D perhaps matching TRBD1 (5 bases). The germline V gene has CDR1 MDHEN and CDR2 SYDVKM. Deletions cut 6 bases from V and 2 bases from J, with 16 bases between. The CDR3 is made up of 15 amino acids.

The CDR3 spells CASSSKPRADEQFF. The CDR3 DNA reads as TGTGCCAGCAGCTCAAAACCTAGAGCTGATGAGCAGTTCTTC. The chain links TRBV7-3 to TRBJ2-1; D is unclear. The CDR3 loop spans 14 amino acids. Trimming stripped 4 bases from V and 8 bases from J, with 15 bases between. Germline loops: CDR1 SGHTA, CDR2 FQGTGA.

The chain uses TRBV27 and TRBJ1-3; 7 nucleotides align to TRBD1. Germline CDR1 and CDR2: MNHEY and SMNVEV (reference sequence). The CDR3 covers 15 residues. With V trimmed by 5 bases and J by 0 bases, 4 bases remained unmatched. The CDR3 DNA sequence: TGTGCCAGCAGTCGGGACAGAGACTCTGGAAACACCATATATTTT. This gives the protein CASSRDRDSGNTIYF.

V is TRBV28 and J is TRBJ1-2, with D perhaps matching TRBD1 (6 bases). The CDR3 extends over 14 amino acids. V was cut by 4 bases and J by 2 bases, with 11 bases left in between. CDR1 is MDHEN, CDR2 SYDVKM, per germline. CDR3 bases: TGTGCCAGCAGTTCAGGGGACCTAAACTATGGCTACACCTTC. Translation gives CASSSGDLNYGYTF.

The V and J genes are TRBV5-1 and TRBJ2-1; D might be TRBD2 (6 bases). CDR1 and CDR2 (germline): SGHRS, YFSETQ. Trimming pared 4 bases from V and 5 bases from J, leaving 13 bases between. The CDR3 has 14 residues. The CDR3: CASSGGLLHNEQFF. In DNA, the CDR3 is TGCGCCAGCAGCGGGGGACTCTTGCACAATGAGCAGTTCTTC.

The CDR3 DNA reads TGCGCCAGCAGCCCCCGGACAGGGGTAACTAATGAAAAACTGTTTTTT. As protein: CASSPRTGVTNEKLFF. The V gene is TRBV5-1, the J gene TRBJ1-4, with TRBD1 identical over 9 bases. Germline V gene lookup returns CDR1 SGHRS and CDR2 YFSETQ. This CDR3 is built from 16 residues. Trimming removed 4 bases from V and 1 base from J; junction bases left unmatched: 5.

The chain joins TRBV29-1 to TRBJ1-2; no firm D call. Germline V lookup: CDR1 SQVTM, CDR2 ANQGSEA. The CDR3 loop spans 15 amino acids. Trimming stripped 1 base from V and 2 bases from J, with 14 bases between. The DNA of the CDR3 is TGCAGCGTTGAAGGGGCTCAGCAAATAAACTATGGCTACACCTTC. Residues: CSVEGAQQINYGYTF.

This chain links TRBV7-2 with TRBJ2-1, with 9 bases aligning to TRBD1. V was pared by 5 bases and J by 4 bases, with 6 bases of the junction left unmatched. Germline CDR1 reads SGHTA; CDR2 reads FQGNSA. The CDR3 has 15 amino acids. In DNA, the CDR3 is TGTGCCAGCAGCCCCCGACAGGGGGGGTACAATGAGCAGTTCTTC. Translated, it gives CASSPRQGGYNEQFF.